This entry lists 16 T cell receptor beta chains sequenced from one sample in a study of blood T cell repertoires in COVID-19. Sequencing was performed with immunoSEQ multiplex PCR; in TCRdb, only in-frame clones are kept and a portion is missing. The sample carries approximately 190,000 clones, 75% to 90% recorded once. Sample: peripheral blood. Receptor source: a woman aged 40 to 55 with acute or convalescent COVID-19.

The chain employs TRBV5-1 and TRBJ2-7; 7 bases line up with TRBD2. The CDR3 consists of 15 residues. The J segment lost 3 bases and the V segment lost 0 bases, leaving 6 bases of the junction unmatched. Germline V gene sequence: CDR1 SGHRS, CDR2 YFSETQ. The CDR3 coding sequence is TGCGCCAGCAGCTTGGAAGGGACTATCTTCTACGAGCAGTACTTC. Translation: CASSLEGTIFYEQYF.

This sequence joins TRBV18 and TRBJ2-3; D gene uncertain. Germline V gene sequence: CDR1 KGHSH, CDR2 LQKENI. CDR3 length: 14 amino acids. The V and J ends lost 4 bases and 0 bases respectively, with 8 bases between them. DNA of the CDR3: TGTGCCAGCTCACGTGACGGGAGCACAGATACGCAGTATTTT. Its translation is CASSRDGSTDTQYF. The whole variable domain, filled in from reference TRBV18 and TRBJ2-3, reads NAGVMQNPRHLVRRRGQEARLRCSPMKGHSHVYWYRQLPEEGLKFMVYLQKENIIDESGMPKERFSAEFPKEGPSILRIQQVVRGDSAAYFCASSRDGSTDTQYFGPGTRLTVL.

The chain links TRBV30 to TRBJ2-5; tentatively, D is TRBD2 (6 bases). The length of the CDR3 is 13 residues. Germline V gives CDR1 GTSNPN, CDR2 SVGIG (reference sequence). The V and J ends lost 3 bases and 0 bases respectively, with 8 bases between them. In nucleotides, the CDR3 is TGTGCCTGGAGCCGGGACTACCAAGAGACCCAGTACTTC. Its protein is CAWSRDYQETQYF.

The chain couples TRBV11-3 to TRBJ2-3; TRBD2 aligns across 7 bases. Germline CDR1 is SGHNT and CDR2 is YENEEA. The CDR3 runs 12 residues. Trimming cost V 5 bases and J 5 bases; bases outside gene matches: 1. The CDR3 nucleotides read TGTGCCAGCAGCGGGAGGGGAGATACGCAGTATTTT. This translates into CASSGRGDTQYF.

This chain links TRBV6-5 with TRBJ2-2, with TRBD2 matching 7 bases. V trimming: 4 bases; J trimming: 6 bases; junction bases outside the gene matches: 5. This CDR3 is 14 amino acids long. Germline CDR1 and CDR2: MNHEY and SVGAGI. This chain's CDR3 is CASSWTRSAGELFF. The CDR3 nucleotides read TGTGCCAGCAGTTGGACTAGAAGTGCCGGGGAGCTGTTTTTT.

The CDR3 region has the DNA TGCGCCAGCAGCATGGGGGGCGCCGACAATGAGCAGTTCTTC. Its translation: CASSMGGADNEQFF. This chain connects TRBV5-1 to TRBJ2-1; tentatively, D is TRBD1 or TRBD2 (6 bases each). In germline, CDR1 is SGHRS, CDR2 YFSETQ. Trimming took 4 bases from V and 5 from J, leaving 13 bases between them. The CDR3 consists of 14 residues.

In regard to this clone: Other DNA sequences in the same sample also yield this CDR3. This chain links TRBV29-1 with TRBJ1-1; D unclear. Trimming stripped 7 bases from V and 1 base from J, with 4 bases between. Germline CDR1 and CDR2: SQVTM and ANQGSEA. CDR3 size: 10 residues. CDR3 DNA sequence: TGCAGCGCCCAGAACACTGAAGCTTTCTTT. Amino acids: CSAQNTEAFF.

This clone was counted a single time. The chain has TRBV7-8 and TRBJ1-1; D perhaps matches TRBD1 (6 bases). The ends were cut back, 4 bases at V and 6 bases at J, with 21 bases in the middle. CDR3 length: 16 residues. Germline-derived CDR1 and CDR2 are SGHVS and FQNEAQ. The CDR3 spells CASSSDRLGDTSEAFF. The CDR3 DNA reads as TGTGCCAGCAGCTCGGACCGCTTGGGGGACACATCTGAAGCTTTCTTT.

CDR3 loop: CASSFDSITGELFF. Written as DNA, the CDR3 is TGTGCCAGCAGCTTCGACTCGATCACCGGGGAGCTGTTTTTT. The chain has TRBV5-6 and TRBJ2-2; D is unclear. Trimming removed 2 bases at V and 4 bases at J, with 9 bases between. Germline CDR1 and CDR2: SGHDT and YYEEEE. CDR3 size: 14 residues.

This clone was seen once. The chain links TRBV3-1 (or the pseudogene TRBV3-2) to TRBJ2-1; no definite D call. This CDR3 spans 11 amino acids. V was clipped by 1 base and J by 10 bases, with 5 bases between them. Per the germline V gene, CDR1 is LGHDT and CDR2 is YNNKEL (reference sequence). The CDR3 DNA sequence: TGTGCCAGCAGCCAAGTATCCGAGCAGTTCTTC. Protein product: CASSQVSEQFF.

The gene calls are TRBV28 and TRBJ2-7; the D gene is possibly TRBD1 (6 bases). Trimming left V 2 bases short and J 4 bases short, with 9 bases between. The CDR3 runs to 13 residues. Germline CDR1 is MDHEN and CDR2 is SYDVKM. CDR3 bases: TGTGCCAGCAGTTTAAGGGGGATTTACGAGCAGTACTTC. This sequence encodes CASSLRGIYEQYF.

Written as DNA, the CDR3 is TGTGCCAGCTCACCGACTAGCGGGAGGTTAAACATTCAGTACTTC. Translation: CASSPTSGRLNIQYF. V and J are TRBV18 and TRBJ2-4, with 13 bases matching TRBD2. Germline V gives CDR1 KGHSH, CDR2 LQKENI. V was pared by 3 bases and J by 6 bases, with 2 bases of the junction left unmatched. This CDR3 has 15 amino acids. Full variable domain (rest looked up from reference TRBV18 and TRBJ2-4): NAGVMQNPRHLVRRRGQEARLRCSPMKGHSHVYWYRQLPEEGLKFMVYLQKENIIDESGMPKERFSAEFPKEGPSILRIQQVVRGDSAAYFCASSPTSGRLNIQYFGAGTRLSVL.

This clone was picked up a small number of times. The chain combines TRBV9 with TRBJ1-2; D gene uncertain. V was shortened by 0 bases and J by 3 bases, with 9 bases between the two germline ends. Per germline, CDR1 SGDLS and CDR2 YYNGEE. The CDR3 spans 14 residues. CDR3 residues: CASSVAAADYGYTF. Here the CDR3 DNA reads TGTGCCAGCAGCGTAGCTGCGGCGGACTATGGCTACACCTTC.

In DNA, the CDR3 is TGTGCCAGCAGCCTCAGGACAGGGCCTAACTATGGCTACACCTTC. Translation gives CASSLRTGPNYGYTF. The chain carries TRBV3-1 (or the pseudogene TRBV3-2) and TRBJ1-2, with 8 bases lining up with TRBD1. The CDR3 has 15 amino acids. V dropped 4 bases and J dropped 0; count of bases not matched to a gene: 4. Germline-derived CDR1 and CDR2 are LGHDT and YNNKEL (reference sequence).

The CDR3 DNA reads TGCGCCAGCAGCCGAAGCAGGGGTGCTGCCTACGAGCAGTACTTC. It yields the protein CASSRSRGAAYEQYF. This chain links TRBV5-1 with TRBJ2-7; tentative D call: TRBD1 (6 bases). The CDR3 has 15 amino acids. The V gene lost 4 bases and the J gene lost 2 bases, with 16 bases spanning the gap. CDR1 and CDR2 (germline): SGHRS, YFSETQ.

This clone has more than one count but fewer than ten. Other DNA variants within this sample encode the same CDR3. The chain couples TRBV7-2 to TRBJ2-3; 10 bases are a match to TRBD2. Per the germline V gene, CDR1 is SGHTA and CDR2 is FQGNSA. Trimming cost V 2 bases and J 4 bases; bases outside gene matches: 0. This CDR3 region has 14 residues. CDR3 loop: CASSLLAGADTQYF. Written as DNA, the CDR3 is TGTGCCAGCAGCTTACTAGCGGGGGCAGATACGCAGTATTTT. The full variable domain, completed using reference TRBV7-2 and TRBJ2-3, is GAGVSQSPSNKVTEKGKDVELRCDPISGHTALYWYRQSLGQGLEFLIYFQGNSAPDKSGLPSDRFSAERTGGSVSTLTIQRTQQEDSAVYLCASSLLAGADTQYFGPGTRLTVL.